This T cell receptor beta chain came from a study of response to subunit inactivated influenza vaccine. Findings of the study overall: Each seasonal influenza vaccination recruits few new T cells, the authors suggested.

One entry per CDR3 protein, called by TCRdb with MiXCR from the RT-PCR reads. The sample has hundreds of thousands of distinct CDR3 sequences; around 18% are singletons. With regard to this clonotype: Antigen unknown.

CDR3 length: 14 residues. Trimming cost V 0 bases and J 7 bases; bases outside gene matches: 4. Germline-derived CDR1 and CDR2 are SGDLS and YYNGEE. The chain joins TRBV9 to TRBJ2-1, with 7 bases identical to TRBD2. The source material was PBMCs from blood, sampled 5 days after vaccination. The source of this sequence is a man between 50 and 59 years old who received an inactivated influenza vaccine. The CDR3 sequence is CASSVDGRTNEQFF. The CDR3 DNA follows: TGTGCCAGCAGCGTAGACGGGAGGACTAATGAGCAGTTCTTC.